This T cell receptor (beta chain) is from a study of blood T cell repertoires in COVID-19. As for the study in general: Acute and convalescent COVID-19 specimens originated in the United States, Italy and Spain. The analysed material was cDNA or gDNA that came from T cells, B-cell-depleted T cells, or PBMCs.

This CDR3 is built from 14 residues. Trimming at V came to 4 bases and at J to 4 bases, leaving 2 bases not matched to a gene. The V gene's germline CDR1 is MNHEY and CDR2 SMNVEV (reference sequence). The authors' processing: Estimated nucleated cell counts came from reference gene primer amplification. Sequenced by immunoSEQ multiplex PCR; TCRdb stores in-frame clones only, minus some. V and J calls and clone size are given by that table; D and trimming were obtained from the DNA. The sample holds approximately 150,000 clones, approximately 81% seen once. This TCR came from a human donor in a cohort sampled during active COVID-19. The sequenced sample consisted of peripheral blood. The chain is built from TRBV27 and TRBJ1-2; 11 bases fit TRBD1. CDR3 region: CASSSGTGGYGYTF. The CDR3 region has the DNA TGTGCCAGCAGTTCGGGGACAGGGGGCTATGGCTACACCTTC.